This TCR beta chain was profiled in a study of T-cell reconstitution after alpha-beta-depleted transplantation in children. Study-wide results and caveats: Newly generated T cells supplied most T-cell counts and diversity one year post-transplant. Expanded graft clones, several hundred of them, were reportedly the source of alpha-beta T cells about two months after transplant.

V lost 7 bases to trimming and J lost 1 base; unmatched junction nucleotides: 9. CDR1 is SNHLY, CDR2 FYNNEI, per germline. The CDR3 spans 16 residues. Using unique molecular identifiers, the investigators prepared the TCRbeta library. Using its own MiXCR run on the PCR reads, TCRdb lists one record per CDR3 protein. The sample holds roughly 280,000 distinct CDR3 sequences, 11% seen once. This clonotype occurred many times. What it binds is unknown. The V gene is TRBV2, the J gene TRBJ1-1; 10 bases are shared with TRBD1. This material consisted of peripheral blood, taken 180 days after TCRalphabeta/CD19-depleted stem cell transplant. This TCR came from a male patient under 10 years old who had a stem cell transplant for chronic granulomatous disease, so the T cells may come from the graft donor. The CDR3 is CASKVPGQGPNTEAFF. The DNA of the CDR3 is TGTGCCAGCAAAGTCCCGGGACAGGGGCCGAACACTGAAGCTTTCTTT.